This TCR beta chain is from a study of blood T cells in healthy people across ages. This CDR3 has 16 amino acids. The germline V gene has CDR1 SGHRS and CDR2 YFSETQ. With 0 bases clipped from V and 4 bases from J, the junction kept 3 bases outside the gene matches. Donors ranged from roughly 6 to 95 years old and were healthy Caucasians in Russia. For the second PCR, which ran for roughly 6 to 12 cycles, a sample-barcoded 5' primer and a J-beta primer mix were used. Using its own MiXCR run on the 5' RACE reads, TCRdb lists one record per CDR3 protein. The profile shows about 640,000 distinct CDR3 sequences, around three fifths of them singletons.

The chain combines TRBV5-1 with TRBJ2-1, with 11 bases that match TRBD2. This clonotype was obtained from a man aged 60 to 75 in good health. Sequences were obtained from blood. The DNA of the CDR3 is TGCGCCAGCAGCTTGGCGACTAGCGGGGCTTACAATGAGCAGTTCTTC. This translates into CASSLATSGAYNEQFF.